What follows is one TCR beta chain and its context. This clone appeared a few times. What antigen it recognizes has not been identified. Nothing much larger sits one base from this clone, and base qualities are not available. The data originate from a study of beta chain features in type 1 diabetes (dated by TCRdb to the late 2010s). Some background on the complete study: No differences in mean age, gender distribution, total cell number or subset yield were found between patients and healthy donors. In the study, TCRB repertoires of sorted circulating CD4+ T cell subsets from recently diagnosed type 1 diabetes patients were compared with those of matched healthy donors. A total of approximately 99,000,000 sorted cells were examined across all samples, and RNA yield correlated strongly with the number of cells per subset. Naive and central memory subsets were obtained from all 30 or so donors, but regulatory and stem cell-like memory subsets were isolated from only 8 patients and roughly 8 healthy donors.

From each donor, a single peripheral blood sample of 100 to 150 mL on average was drawn into heparinised tubes. Using a panel that included CD45RO, CCR7, CD25, CD127, CD95 and CD27, naive, central memory, regulatory and stem cell-like memory CD4+ T cells were sorted on a BD FACSAria II. A purity above 98% was achieved for all sorted populations. PBMCs were isolated immediately by Lymphoprep density gradient centrifugation and stained directly without culture. So that batch effects would be minimized, each experiment stained and sorted samples in pairs, pairing one healthy donor with one patient. The entire isolated RNA was reverse transcribed using the High Capacity cDNA Reverse Transcription Kit, and thus expressed TCRB transcripts were sequenced. Deep immunoSEQ sequencing was performed on naive, central memory and regulatory T cell samples, with an average of around 3.4 million total reads per sample. Sorted cells were lysed in RLT buffer, and RNA was extracted using DNase-treated RNeasy Micro or Mini kits according to cell number. To prevent cross-contamination, every cell subset was processed on its own, while patient and healthy donor samples were processed together. The immunoSEQ multiplex PCR was used to amplify TCRB sequences from cDNA, generating 87-bp fragments that spanned the CDR3 region. Sequencing of the amplicons was performed on the Illumina HiSeq platform. From the authors' description of their analysis: Synthetic template baselines were used to correct PCR bias computationally, reads within Hamming distance 2 were collapsed together, and singletons that could not be merged were discarded. Reads were aligned against IMGT so that V, D and J genes, CDR3 length and insertions or deletions at six rearrangement sites could be assigned. Within each subset, clonotype counts were normalized to sorted cell number, and only after that were true diversity and Gini coefficients computed with the tcR R package. The overlap coefficient, calculated on TCRB nucleotide sequences, was used to measure repertoire sharing. Out-of-frame TCRB sequences from naive cells were analyzed to stand in for the pre-selection repertoire. Here the immuneACCESS table is served through TCRdb, limited to in-frame sequences with V and J called. Missing clones are a known gap in these copies; in checked studies unresolved V genes cover under half, and the rest lacks a known reason. The DNA was the basis for D and trimming; V, J and clone size are from that table. A total of around 140,000 clones appear in this sample, 8% to 13% of them only once. Around 1.4% of the sample goes to the ten largest clones.

Study-level results and caveats: In all four CD4+ subsets, TCRB CDR3 length was moderately but significantly shorter in type 1 diabetes patients. Naive, central memory and regulatory TCRB repertoires appeared more similar among patients than among healthy donors. Because cDNA was sequenced instead of genomic DNA, activated cells with high expression could be over-represented, although the groups did not differ in activation or CD3 levels. Only small numbers of individuals were included in the HLA sub-analyses, which left unresolved whether HLA type had any influence on TCRB rearrangement. Fewer insertions and more nucleotide deletions at VDJ recombination sites were observed in patients with type 1 diabetes, implying thymic rearrangement abnormalities. PCR might favor shorter templates, but patient and control samples were amplified and corrected together, so any skew would affect both groups equally.

The germline ends are 17 bases apart after V is trimmed by 5 bases and J by 7 bases. From cysteine to phenylalanine, the CDR3 is 14 amino acids long. Only CDR3 DNA remains: 42 bases, in frame from the first base. Reading the germline V gene (reference sequence) gives CDR1 MNHNY and CDR2 SVGAGI. Sample: naive CD4+ T cells from blood. The intended sense of this specimen's cell subset or site label: true naive CD4+ T cells. The chain links TRBV6-6 with TRBJ1-2, with no D gene named confidently. This receptor was identified in a man in his late teens or twenties in good health. In nucleotides, the sequence is TGTGCCAGCAGTCCCCGCGACACCACTTCTGGCTACACCTTC. This codes for CASSPRDTTSGYTF.